A single sample is the source of the 16 T cell receptor beta chains below, sequenced in a study of shared clonotypes between healthy human individuals. The table came from immunoSEQ multiplex PCR; TCRdb's copy has only in-frame clones and leaves some out. The data hold roughly 2 million clones, with just under 95% observed a single time. Naive CD8 populations comprised CD45RO-negative cells positively selected for CCR7, excluding terminally differentiated effector memory CD45RA+ cells. The specimen was naive CD8+ T cells sorted from blood. These receptors came from a man younger than 30 in good health.

The chain uses TRBV5-6 and TRBJ1-4; D is unresolved. With 0 bases removed from V and 5 bases from J, the gap between germline ends came to 5 bases. This CDR3 region has 13 residues. Germline V gene sequence: CDR1 SGHDT, CDR2 YYEEEE. The DNA of the CDR3 is TGTGCCAGCAGCTTGGAGGGAAATGAAAAACTGTTTTTT. This translates into CASSLEGNEKLFF.

This sequence joins TRBV10-1 and TRBJ2-3; maybe TRBD2 (7 bases). V lost 0 bases and J lost 4, with 14 bases in between. The germline V gene encodes CDR1 WNHNN and CDR2 SYGVQD (reference sequence). This CDR3 is 16 amino acids long. DNA of the CDR3: TGCGCCAGCAGTGAGTCGGGCGGGGGCCGTTCAGATACGCAGTATTTT. Encoded protein: CASSESGGGRSDTQYF.

The chain joins TRBV7-8 to TRBJ2-1; no reliable D call. The CDR3 runs to 11 residues. Germline V gene lookup returns CDR1 SGHVS and CDR2 FQNEAQ. V dropped 3 bases and J dropped 6 bases, with 3 bases sitting between them. The CDR3: CASSFLNEQFF. CDR3 coding DNA: TGTGCCAGCAGCTTCCTCAATGAGCAGTTCTTC.

The V call is TRBV13, the J call TRBJ2-2, with 12 bases that match TRBD2. After removal of 4 bases from V and 3 bases from J, the junction contained 3 bases not matched to a gene. This CDR3 region has 16 residues. The germline V gene has CDR1 PRHDT and CDR2 FYEKMQ (reference sequence). In DNA, the CDR3 is TGTGCCAGCAGCTCCGGACTAGCGGGGTACACCGGGGAGCTGTTTTTT. Translated: CASSSGLAGYTGELFF.

This clone was recorded only once. CDR3 region: CASSRLAGGWHEQFF. CDR3 DNA: TGTGCCAGCAGTCGACTAGCGGGAGGGTGGCATGAGCAGTTCTTC. The chain links TRBV6-1 to TRBJ2-1; 14 bases map to TRBD2. V shed 5 bases, J shed 8 bases, and the junction held 5 bases outside the gene matches. Germline V lookup: CDR1 MNHNS, CDR2 SASEGT. The CDR3 length is 15 residues.

The V call is TRBV28, the J call TRBJ2-7; 13 bases line up with TRBD2. There are 14 residues in the CDR3. Germline CDR1 reads MDHEN; CDR2 reads SYDVKM. V dropped 5 bases and J dropped 6; count of bases not matched to a gene: 4. CDR3 DNA: TGTGCCAGCAGTCTGAGGACTAGCGGGGGCGAGCAGTACTTC. This gives the protein CASSLRTSGGEQYF.

The CDR3 reads CASSLNGGETQYF. The DNA for the CDR3 is TGTGCCAGCAGCTTAAATGGGGGGGAGACCCAGTACTTC. The chain combines TRBV7-8 with TRBJ2-5; D is perhaps TRBD2 (6 bases). Germline V CDR1 and CDR2: SGHVS, FQNEAQ. The CDR3 sequence is 13 residues long. Trimming shortened V by 2 bases and J by 5 bases, and 9 bases separated the two germline ends.

The V and J genes are TRBV6-1 and TRBJ1-1, with D uncertain. The ends were cut back, 5 bases at V and 0 bases at J, with 7 bases in the middle. The CDR3 contains 13 residues. The germline V gene has CDR1 MNHNS and CDR2 SASEGT. This chain's CDR3 is CASSYRVNTEAFF. DNA for the CDR3: TGTGCCAGCAGTTATCGGGTGAACACTGAAGCTTTCTTT.

The rearrangement joins TRBV6-1 to TRBJ1-5; D not certain. CDR1 MNHNS and CDR2 SASEGT come from the germline V gene. V was clipped by 10 bases and J by 3 bases, with 16 bases between them. The CDR3 is made up of 14 amino acids. CDR3 in amino acids: CAIRGRTPNQPQHF. Here the CDR3 DNA reads TGTGCCATAAGAGGGCGGACGCCCAATCAGCCCCAGCATTTT.

This clone showed up just once. The chain employs TRBV9 and TRBJ2-5; the match to TRBD2 covers 7 bases. CDR1 is SGDLS, CDR2 YYNGEE, per germline. The CDR3 is 16 residues long. V was clipped by 3 bases and J by 4 bases; unmatched bases: 12. CDR3: CASSASVGGGVETQYF. The CDR3 DNA reads TGTGCCAGCAGCGCCTCAGTTGGGGGAGGGGTAGAGACCCAGTACTTC.

This chain links TRBV6-5 with TRBJ1-4, with D hard to call. The germline CDR1 and CDR2 sequences are MNHEY and SVGAGI. The CDR3 consists of 16 residues. V shed 0 bases and J shed 3 bases, with 11 bases lying between them. CDR3 protein: CASSYSSIEPNEKLFF. The CDR3 DNA is TGTGCCAGCAGTTACTCGAGTATAGAACCTAATGAAAAACTGTTTTTT.

V usage is TRBV2 and J usage is TRBJ1-1; D is uncertain. The V and J ends lost 11 bases and 1 base respectively, with 11 bases between them. The CDR3 sequence is 12 residues long. Germline assignment: CDR1 SNHLY and CDR2 FYNNEI. CDR3 coding DNA: TGTGCCGGCCGGCGGGGGAACACTGAAGCTTTCTTT. Protein product: CAGRRGNTEAFF.

The chain recombines TRBV7-9 with TRBJ2-3; D remains unclear. Germline V gene data show CDR1 as SEHNR and CDR2 as FQNEAQ (reference sequence). The ends were cut back, 6 bases at V and 1 base at J, with 8 bases in the middle. The CDR3 spans 13 residues. CDR3 sequence reads: CASSHTGTDTQYF. The CDR3 coding sequence is TGTGCCAGCAGTCATACTGGCACAGATACGCAGTATTTT.

The chain uses TRBV4-1 and TRBJ1-3; D gene ambiguous. This CDR3 is 15 amino acids long. V was clipped by 0 bases and J by 0 bases, with 6 bases between them. Germline CDR1 is MGHRA and CDR2 is YSYEKL. The CDR3 loop reads CASSQEGFSGNTIYF. CDR3 bases: TGCGCCAGCAGCCAAGAAGGGTTCTCTGGAAACACCATATATTTT.

The chain couples TRBV7-9 to TRBJ1-2; 8 positions match TRBD1. The V and J ends lost 5 bases and 4 bases, in that order; junction bases with no gene match: 21. CDR1 and CDR2 (germline): SEHNR, FQNEAQ (reference sequence). The CDR3 consists of 19 residues. CDR3 coding DNA: TGTGCCAGCAGCCCCCCCGGATACCAGCAGGGGGCAGGAGGCTATGGCTACACCTTC. Protein product: CASSPPGYQQGAGGYGYTF.

Comments on this clone: A much larger clone is a single base away; this may be a read error. Other DNA sequences in this specimen translate into the identical CDR3. The chain recombines TRBV30 with TRBJ2-4; D gene unclear. Germline V gene data show CDR1 as GTSNPN and CDR2 as SVGIG (reference sequence). The V end lost 7 bases, the J end lost 0 bases, and 7 bases lay between the germline ends. This CDR3 spans 12 amino acids. CDR3 in DNA: TGTGCCTTAAGGGAAGCCAAAAACATTCAGTACTTC. Its protein product is CALREAKNIQYF.